This TCR beta chain derives from a study of fetal regulatory T cell absence and autoimmunity. The CDR3 runs 15 residues. Germline CDR1 and CDR2: SGDLS and YYNGEE. Deletions cut 4 bases from V and 1 base from J, with 13 bases between. Assay: immunoSEQ multiplex PCR; the TCRdb copy retains only in-frame clones and omits some. The table lists some 46,000 clones, roughly 80% of them singletons, with over 0.4% in the top ten. V usage is TRBV9 and J usage is TRBJ2-3; possibly TRBD2 for D (5 bases). The sequence was collected from a newborn boy with IPEX syndrome. Sequenced sample: cord blood. CDR3 coding DNA: TGTGCCAGCAGCCTAGGAGGCGGCGGCACAGATACGCAGTATTTT. This sequence encodes CASSLGGGGTDTQYF.